This is a list of T cell receptor beta chains from one sample in a study of low-dose radiotherapy and immunotherapy resistance in tumors. MiXCR was run by TCRdb on the reads, yielding one entry per CDR3 protein. This sample yields about 39,000 distinct CDR3 sequences, of which 25% to 40% are seen a single time; around 3.5% belongs to the top ten. The sample in question was PBMCs, obtained before treatment. All receptors come from a male donor with gallbladder cancer. CDR3s include the opening cysteine and the closing phenylalanine or tryptophan. D genes are given only for firm matches. Size is omitted from some rows. Given values are once, few, many or a class for expanded clones.

j_call: TRBJ2-3; clone_size: many; d_call: TRBD1; v_call: TRBV7-9; cdr3_aa: CASSLNGQGLSTDTQYF; cdr3_nt: TGTGCCAGCAGCTTAAATGGACAGGGATTGAGCACAGATACGCAGTATTTT
j_call: TRBJ2-3; clone_size: -; d_call: TRBD2; v_call: TRBV29-1; cdr3_aa: CSVGARAGVLDTQYF; cdr3_nt: TGCAGCGTTGGGGCTAGAGCGGGAGTATTGGATACGCAGTATTTT
j_call: TRBJ1-1; clone_size: medium-sized; d_call: -; v_call: TRBV6-2/TRBV6-3; cdr3_aa: CASSPLTENTEAFF; cdr3_nt: TGTGCCAGCAGTCCGTTGACAGAGAACACTGAAGCTTTCTTT
j_call: TRBJ1-4; clone_size: -; d_call: -; v_call: TRBV6-2/TRBV6-3; cdr3_aa: CASSEVQGIEKLFF; cdr3_nt: TGTGCCAGCAGTGAAGTACAGGGTATTGAAAAACTGTTTTTT
j_call: TRBJ2-5; clone_size: many; d_call: TRBD1; v_call: TRBV5-7; cdr3_aa: CAWTGLQETQYF; cdr3_nt: TGTGCCTGGACAGGGCTGCAAGAGACCCAGTACTTC
j_call: TRBJ2-1; clone_size: medium-sized; d_call: TRBD1; v_call: TRBV5-1; cdr3_aa: CASSRRTGGVYNEQFF; cdr3_nt: TGCGCCAGCAGCCGGCGGACAGGGGGGGTATACAATGAGCAGTTCTTC
j_call: TRBJ2-2; clone_size: many; d_call: -; v_call: TRBV6-4; cdr3_aa: CATSFGENTGELFF; cdr3_nt: TGTGCCACCAGTTTCGGCGAGAACACCGGGGAGCTGTTTTTT
j_call: TRBJ2-3; clone_size: many; d_call: -; v_call: TRBV5-4; cdr3_aa: CASSSTDTQYF; cdr3_nt: TGTGCCAGCAGCTCCACAGATACGCAGTATTTT
j_call: TRBJ1-3; clone_size: many; d_call: -; v_call: TRBV13; cdr3_aa: CASSKGLGNTIYF; cdr3_nt: TGTGCCAGCAGCAAGGGTCTTGGAAACACCATATATTTT
j_call: TRBJ2-1; clone_size: many; d_call: TRBD1; v_call: TRBV19; cdr3_aa: CASSADPGQGNLHEQFF; cdr3_nt: TGTGCCAGTAGTGCCGACCCGGGACAGGGCAACCTACATGAGCAGTTCTTC
j_call: TRBJ2-7; clone_size: medium-sized; d_call: -; v_call: TRBV6-5; cdr3_aa: CASSPPGGKEREQYF; cdr3_nt: TGTGCCAGCAGTCCTCCAGGGGGGAAGGAGAGGGAGCAGTACTTC
j_call: TRBJ2-7; clone_size: many; d_call: -; v_call: TRBV28; cdr3_aa: CASSLGGLGEQYF; cdr3_nt: TGTGCCAGCAGTTTAGGGGGCTTAGGCGAGCAGTACTTC
j_call: TRBJ2-6; clone_size: many; d_call: TRBD2; v_call: TRBV13; cdr3_aa: CASRQVGGAGANVLTF; cdr3_nt: TGTGCCAGCAGACAGGTTGGGGGGGCTGGGGCCAACGTCCTGACTTTC
j_call: TRBJ2-5; clone_size: many; d_call: TRBD2; v_call: TRBV2; cdr3_aa: CATESGGGGQETQYF; cdr3_nt: TGTGCCACCGAGAGTGGCGGGGGGGGCCAAGAGACCCAGTACTTC
j_call: TRBJ2-3; clone_size: many; d_call: -; v_call: TRBV3-1; cdr3_aa: CASSQEVGATTDTQYF; cdr3_nt: TGTGCCAGCAGCCAAGAGGTGGGGGCAACCACAGATACGCAGTATTTT
j_call: TRBJ2-7; clone_size: many; d_call: TRBD2; v_call: TRBV5-1; cdr3_aa: CASGSSGSGREQYF; cdr3_nt: TGCGCCAGCGGGAGTAGCGGGAGCGGGCGCGAGCAGTACTTC
j_call: TRBJ2-7; clone_size: many; d_call: TRBD1; v_call: TRBV7-9; cdr3_aa: CASSLSGQGSPYEQYF; cdr3_nt: TGTGCCAGCAGCTTGTCGGGACAGGGGTCTCCCTACGAGCAGTACTTC
j_call: TRBJ2-1; clone_size: -; d_call: TRBD1; v_call: TRBV5-1; cdr3_aa: CASSRRTGGENEQFF; cdr3_nt: TGCGCCAGCAGCCGGCGGACAGGGGGGGAGAATGAGCAGTTCTTC
j_call: TRBJ1-3; clone_size: -; d_call: TRBD1; v_call: TRBV2; cdr3_aa: CASSEGTGGSGNTIYF; cdr3_nt: TGTGCCAGCAGTGAAGGGACAGGGGGCTCTGGAAACACCATATATTTT
j_call: TRBJ2-5; clone_size: -; d_call: -; v_call: TRBV7-9; cdr3_aa: CASSQENRLQETQYF; cdr3_nt: TGTGCCAGCAGCCAAGAAAACCGACTGCAAGAGACCCAGTACTTC
j_call: TRBJ2-1; clone_size: -; d_call: TRBD2; v_call: TRBV12-3/TRBV12-4; cdr3_aa: CASSSLAGSYEQFF; cdr3_nt: TGTGCCAGCAGTTCTCTAGCGGGATCTTATGAGCAGTTCTTC
j_call: TRBJ2-1; clone_size: many; d_call: -; v_call: TRBV19; cdr3_aa: CASTPWGLQNNEQFF; cdr3_nt: TGTGCCAGTACCCCATGGGGACTCCAAAACAATGAGCAGTTCTTC
j_call: TRBJ2-7; clone_size: many; d_call: TRBD1; v_call: TRBV23-1; cdr3_aa: CASSQSQTGGPTYEQYF; cdr3_nt: TGCGCCAGCAGTCAATCTCAGACAGGGGGCCCCACCTACGAGCAGTACTTC
j_call: TRBJ1-6; clone_size: once; d_call: TRBD1; v_call: TRBV6-2/TRBV6-3; cdr3_aa: CASSDPGQGRSPLHF; cdr3_nt: TGTGCCAGCAGTGACCCGGGACAGGGTCGGTCACCCCTCCACTTT
j_call: TRBJ2-5; clone_size: few; d_call: TRBD2; v_call: TRBV9; cdr3_aa: CASSVAGGPQETQYF; cdr3_nt: TGTGCCAGCAGCGTAGCGGGAGGGCCGCAAGAGACCCAGTACTTC
j_call: TRBJ2-5; clone_size: many; d_call: -; v_call: TRBV6-2/TRBV6-3; cdr3_aa: CASRPAHGQETQYF; cdr3_nt: TGTGCCAGCAGACCCGCCCACGGACAAGAGACCCAGTACTTC
j_call: TRBJ2-5; clone_size: many; d_call: TRBD1; v_call: TRBV6-6; cdr3_aa: CASSRGQGAQETQYF; cdr3_nt: TGTGCCAGCAGCAGGGGACAGGGGGCCCAAGAGACCCAGTACTTC
j_call: TRBJ2-5; clone_size: many; d_call: -; v_call: TRBV9; cdr3_aa: CASSVADISWETQYF; cdr3_nt: TGTGCCAGCAGCGTAGCTGACATATCCTGGGAGACCCAGTACTTC
j_call: TRBJ2-3; clone_size: many; d_call: TRBD2; v_call: TRBV29-1; cdr3_aa: CSVEGLAASTDTQYF; cdr3_nt: TGCAGCGTTGAGGGACTAGCGGCTAGCACAGATACGCAGTATTTT
j_call: TRBJ2-7; clone_size: many; d_call: -; v_call: TRBV18; cdr3_aa: CASSPQSGYEQYF; cdr3_nt: TGTGCCAGCTCACCACAGAGTGGATACGAGCAGTACTTC
j_call: TRBJ2-1; clone_size: many; d_call: -; v_call: TRBV20-1; cdr3_aa: CSARPPTERNEQFF; cdr3_nt: TGCAGTGCTCGCCCACCGACAGAGCGCAATGAGCAGTTCTTC
j_call: TRBJ2-5; clone_size: many; d_call: -; v_call: TRBV4-2; cdr3_aa: CASSQDWEAGAKTQYF; cdr3_nt: TGTGCCAGCAGCCAAGATTGGGAGGCCGGTGCGAAGACCCAGTACTTC
j_call: TRBJ2-2; clone_size: -; d_call: -; v_call: TRBV7-2; cdr3_aa: CASSLENRAVRTGELFF; cdr3_nt: TGTGCCAGCAGCTTAGAAAACAGGGCGGTTCGGACCGGGGAGCTGTTTTTT
j_call: TRBJ2-7; clone_size: medium-sized; d_call: TRBD1; v_call: TRBV28; cdr3_aa: CASSLGQDYEQYF; cdr3_nt: TGTGCCAGCAGTTTAGGACAGGATTACGAGCAGTACTTC
j_call: TRBJ1-1; clone_size: many; d_call: TRBD1; v_call: TRBV12-3/TRBV12-4; cdr3_aa: CASSLADRGYEAFF; cdr3_nt: TGTGCCAGCAGTTTAGCCGACAGGGGCTATGAAGCTTTCTTT
j_call: TRBJ2-7; clone_size: medium-sized; d_call: -; v_call: TRBV2; cdr3_aa: CASRIQGFSGEQYF; cdr3_nt: TGTGCCAGCAGGATACAAGGCTTTTCGGGCGAGCAGTACTTC
j_call: TRBJ2-5; clone_size: -; d_call: -; v_call: TRBV5-6; cdr3_aa: CASSSRDQKETQYF; cdr3_nt: TGTGCCAGCAGCTCACGGGACCAGAAAGAGACCCAGTACTTC
j_call: TRBJ1-4; clone_size: -; d_call: TRBD1; v_call: TRBV5-1; cdr3_aa: CASRPTGVGEKLFF; cdr3_nt: TGCGCCAGCAGGCCGACAGGGGTCGGTGAAAAACTGTTTTTT
j_call: TRBJ2-3; clone_size: many; d_call: TRBD2; v_call: TRBV4-2; cdr3_aa: CASSQSSAAGGVTDTQYF; cdr3_nt: TGTGCCAGCAGCCAATCGTCGGCAGCGGGGGGGGTCACAGATACGCAGTATTTT
j_call: TRBJ2-5; clone_size: many; d_call: -; v_call: TRBV4-3; cdr3_aa: CASSQDWAAQETQYF; cdr3_nt: TGCGCCAGCAGCCAAGATTGGGCCGCCCAAGAGACCCAGTACTTC
j_call: TRBJ1-5; clone_size: many; d_call: -; v_call: TRBV10-3; cdr3_aa: CAISPGLGQPQHF; cdr3_nt: TGTGCCATCAGTCCGGGGCTCGGTCAGCCCCAGCATTTT
j_call: TRBJ2-3; clone_size: medium-sized; d_call: -; v_call: TRBV9; cdr3_aa: CASSVGPDTDTQYF; cdr3_nt: TGTGCCAGCAGCGTAGGGCCCGACACAGATACGCAGTATTTT
j_call: TRBJ1-1; clone_size: -; d_call: -; v_call: TRBV4-1; cdr3_aa: CASSPTGAIEAFF; cdr3_nt: TGCGCCAGCAGCCCAACCGGGGCTATTGAAGCTTTCTTT
j_call: TRBJ1-1; clone_size: -; d_call: TRBD1; v_call: TRBV24-1; cdr3_aa: CATRGDRNSTEAFF; cdr3_nt: TGTGCCACCAGGGGGGACAGGAACAGCACTGAAGCTTTCTTT
j_call: TRBJ2-5; clone_size: many; d_call: TRBD1; v_call: TRBV20-1; cdr3_aa: CSGGQGAEETQYF; cdr3_nt: TGCAGTGGGGGACAGGGGGCCGAAGAGACCCAGTACTTC
j_call: TRBJ2-3; clone_size: -; d_call: -; v_call: TRBV12-3/TRBV12-4; cdr3_aa: CASTPGPSDTDTQYF; cdr3_nt: TGTGCCAGCACCCCAGGCCCGTCGGACACAGATACGCAGTATTTT
j_call: TRBJ1-4; clone_size: many; d_call: -; v_call: TRBV20-1; cdr3_aa: CSAIQLTTNEKLFF; cdr3_nt: TGCAGTGCGATACAGCTCACAACTAATGAAAAACTGTTTTTT
j_call: TRBJ2-3; clone_size: many; d_call: -; v_call: TRBV14; cdr3_aa: CASSPEPGDTQYF; cdr3_nt: TGTGCCAGCAGCCCCGAGCCGGGGGATACGCAGTATTTT
j_call: TRBJ2-6; clone_size: -; d_call: -; v_call: TRBV29-1; cdr3_aa: CSVEELGAGANVLTF; cdr3_nt: TGCAGCGTTGAAGAGTTGGGGGCTGGGGCCAACGTCCTGACTTTC
j_call: TRBJ2-7; clone_size: many; d_call: -; v_call: TRBV6-2/TRBV6-3; cdr3_aa: CASSFRKGAEQYF; cdr3_nt: TGTGCCAGCAGTTTCCGTAAGGGTGCAGAGCAGTACTTC
j_call: TRBJ1-2; clone_size: many; d_call: -; v_call: TRBV7-9; cdr3_aa: CASSLAGDINYGYTF; cdr3_nt: TGTGCCAGCAGCTTAGCTGGAGACATTAACTATGGCTACACCTTC
j_call: TRBJ1-2; clone_size: -; d_call: TRBD1; v_call: TRBV28; cdr3_aa: CASSPGQVYGYTF; cdr3_nt: TGTGCCAGCAGTCCTGGACAGGTCTATGGCTACACCTTC
j_call: TRBJ1-2; clone_size: many; d_call: TRBD1; v_call: TRBV18; cdr3_aa: CASSPIGTALDGYTF; cdr3_nt: TGTGCCAGCTCACCAATCGGGACAGCCCTTGACGGCTACACCTTC
j_call: TRBJ1-1; clone_size: few; d_call: TRBD1; v_call: TRBV5-6; cdr3_aa: CASSRDRGKTEAFF; cdr3_nt: TGTGCCAGCAGCCGCGACAGGGGAAAGACTGAAGCTTTCTTT
j_call: TRBJ1-2; clone_size: many; d_call: -; v_call: TRBV7-2; cdr3_aa: CAGKQGSEFGYTF; cdr3_nt: TGTGCCGGAAAACAGGGATCTGAGTTTGGCTACACCTTC